These 15 T cell receptor beta chains originate from one sample sequenced in a study of cytomegalovirus exposure and HLA in healthy donors. In the PCR, 60 Vbeta and 13 Jbeta primers were used. Profiling relied on immunoSEQ multiplex PCR, and the TCRdb table lists in-frame clones only, not all of them. The table has approximately 160,000 clones, 65% to 90% seen once; the top ten hold roughly 2%. The sample consisted of PBMCs. Source of these receptors: a human donor in good health.

The CDR3 DNA is TGTGCCAGCAGCAGGATGGGGGGACTAGAATCTGGGGCCAACGTCCTGACTTTC. This encodes CASSRMGGLESGANVLTF. The genes are TRBV2 and TRBJ2-6; 8 positions match TRBD2. The germline CDR1 and CDR2 sequences are SNHLY and FYNNEI. The trim removed 6 bases at V and 1 base at J, leaving 11 bases unmatched. There are 18 residues in the CDR3.

V is TRBV11-3 and J is TRBJ1-1; the D gene is possibly TRBD1 (5 bases). Germline loops: CDR1 SGHNT, CDR2 YENEEA. This CDR3 has 14 amino acids. Trimming took off 3 bases at V and 0 bases at J, with 8 bases between the two ends. CDR3 coding DNA: TGTGCCAGCAGCTTGCAGGGAATGAACACTGAAGCTTTCTTT. Amino acids: CASSLQGMNTEAFF.

The chain combines TRBV7-9 with TRBJ2-7, with D possibly TRBD2 on 6 matching bases. Trimming shortened V by 4 bases and J by 2 bases, and 15 bases separated the two germline ends. Germline loops: CDR1 SEHNR, CDR2 FQNEAQ (reference sequence). The CDR3 totals 15 residues. The CDR3, as DNA: TGTGCCAGCAGCTGGGGCGGGGCAATAACCTACGAGCAGTACTTC. This sequence encodes CASSWGGAITYEQYF.

There are a few counts of this clone. The chain uses TRBV5-5 and TRBJ1-2, with D perhaps TRBD1 (5 bases). The CDR3 has 16 residues. CDR1 and CDR2 from the germline V gene are SGHKS and YYEKEE (reference sequence). The V end lost 1 base, the J end lost 5 bases, and 18 bases lay between the germline ends. CDR3 sequence (DNA): TGTGCCAGCAGCTTGAAAACAGTCCCGGCAGGGTATGGCTACACCTTC. It codes for CASSLKTVPAGYGYTF.

This chain uses TRBV11-3 with TRBJ2-3; maybe TRBD2 (5 bases). The germline V and J ends were trimmed by 5 bases and 5 bases, with 14 bases remaining between them. Germline V gives CDR1 SGHNT, CDR2 YENEEA. CDR3 length equals 14 residues. CDR3 nucleotides: TGTGCCAGCAGCCCGCGGACTGCCCAAGATACGCAGTATTTT. This encodes CASSPRTAQDTQYF.

Comment on this clone: The same CDR3 arises from other DNA sequences in this sample as well. The chain employs TRBV7-6 and TRBJ2-3; 7 bases are shared with TRBD1. Looked up from germline, CDR1 is SGHVS and CDR2 is FNYEAQ. V dropped 1 base and J dropped 6; count of bases not matched to a gene: 4. The CDR3 loop spans 14 amino acids. CDR3 sequence: CASSLERGPDTQYF. In DNA form, the CDR3 reads TGTGCCAGCAGCTTAGAGAGGGGGCCTGATACGCAGTATTTT.

The chain uses TRBV25-1 and TRBJ1-4, with D maybe TRBD1 (5 bases). Trimming removed 5 bases from V and 7 bases from J, with 17 bases in between. CDR1 and CDR2 (germline): MGHDK, SYGVNS. This CDR3 spans 15 amino acids. In nucleotides, the CDR3 is TGTGCCAGCAGTCTAAGGGGTCAGGGTAGTGAAAAACTGTTTTTT. It translates to CASSLRGQGSEKLFF. The full variable domain, rest sourced from reference TRBV25-1 and TRBJ1-4, is EADIYQTPRYLVIGTGKKITLECSQTMGHDKMYWYQQDPGMELHLIHYSYGVNSTEKGDLSSESTVSRIRTEHFPLTLESARPSHTSQYLCASSLRGQGSEKLFFGSGTQLSVL.

This sequence joins TRBV29-1 and TRBJ1-1; no definite D call. Per the germline V gene, CDR1 is SQVTM and CDR2 is ANQGSEA. The CDR3 extends over 10 amino acids. V shed 7 bases and J shed 3 bases, with 6 bases lying between them. The CDR3, as DNA: TGCAGCGCCCTTGACACTGAAGCTTTCTTT. Translated: CSALDTEAFF.

This chain links TRBV5-4 with TRBJ2-1, with unresolved D. V lost 4 bases and J 2 bases, leaving 13 bases between the germline ends. The V gene's germline CDR1 is SGHNT and CDR2 YYREEE (reference sequence). The CDR3 extends over 15 amino acids. The CDR3 here is CASSPRWSPYNEQFF. CDR3 DNA: TGTGCCAGCAGCCCCCGGTGGAGTCCCTACAATGAGCAGTTCTTC.

The chain carries TRBV5-5 and TRBJ1-5; no clear D. Trimming shortened V by 1 base and J by 1 base, and 6 bases separated the two germline ends. Germline V gives CDR1 SGHKS, CDR2 YYEKEE (reference sequence). The CDR3 runs to 14 residues. The CDR3 loop reads CASSLQRSNQPQHF. The CDR3 DNA sequence: TGTGCCAGCAGCTTGCAGAGGAGCAATCAGCCCCAGCATTTT.

The chain joins TRBV2 to TRBJ1-5; D remains ambiguous. This CDR3 has 13 amino acids. Germline values: CDR1 SNHLY, CDR2 FYNNEI. V was shortened by 7 bases and J by 5 bases, with 12 bases between the two germline ends. CDR3 sequence reads: CASTPRRDQPQHF. The CDR3, as DNA: TGTGCCAGCACCCCGCGTCGGGATCAGCCCCAGCATTTT.

The chain employs TRBV20-1 and TRBJ2-1; a weak D match, TRBD2 (6 bases). Trimming left V 2 bases short and J 12 bases short, with 11 bases between. The V gene's germline CDR1 is DFQATT and CDR2 SNEGSKA (reference sequence). CDR3 length equals 11 residues. The CDR3 DNA follows: TGCAGTGCTAGACAGGCGGGGCCGCAGTTCTTC. The encoded protein is CSARQAGPQFF.

This sequence joins TRBV5-4 and TRBJ1-4; 8 bases align to TRBD1. Germline V gene sequence: CDR1 SGHNT, CDR2 YYREEE (reference sequence). V was clipped by 4 bases and J by 3 bases; unmatched bases: 5. The CDR3 consists of 15 residues. In DNA, the CDR3 is TGTGCCAGCAGCCAGGGGGCTAAGGCTAATGAAAAACTGTTTTTT. Amino acids: CASSQGAKANEKLFF.

A remark on this clone: This sample includes further DNA sequences coding for the same CDR3. Here the CDR3 DNA reads TGTGCCAGCAGTTACTCGGGACAGGGCAATCAGCCCCAGCATTTT. This translates into CASSYSGQGNQPQHF. The chain links TRBV6-5 to TRBJ1-5, with 8 bases lining up with TRBD1. Trimming cost V 0 bases and J 2 bases; bases outside gene matches: 0. The germline V gene has CDR1 MNHEY and CDR2 SVGAGI. This CDR3 contains 15 residues.

This clone was seen just once. This CDR3 is CASRRLGARGYTF. CDR3 nucleotides: TGCGCCAGCAGACGACTAGGGGCACGGGGCTACACCTTC. The rearrangement uses TRBV4-1 and TRBJ1-2; TRBD1 is a possible D gene (5 bases). CDR3 size: 13 residues. V gave up 6 bases and J gave up 8 bases, with 16 bases separating them. Germline CDR1 is MGHRA and CDR2 is YSYEKL.